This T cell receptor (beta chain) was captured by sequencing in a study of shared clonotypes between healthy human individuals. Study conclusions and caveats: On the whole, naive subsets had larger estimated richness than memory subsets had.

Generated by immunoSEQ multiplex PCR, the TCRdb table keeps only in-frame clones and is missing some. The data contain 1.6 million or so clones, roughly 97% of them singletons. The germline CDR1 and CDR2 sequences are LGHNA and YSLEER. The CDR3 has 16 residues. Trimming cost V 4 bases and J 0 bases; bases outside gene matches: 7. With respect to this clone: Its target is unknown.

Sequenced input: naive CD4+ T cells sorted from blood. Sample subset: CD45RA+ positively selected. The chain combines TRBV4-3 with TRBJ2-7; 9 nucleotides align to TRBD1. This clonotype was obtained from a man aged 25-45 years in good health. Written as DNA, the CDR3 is TGCGCCAGCAGCCGCACAGGGGGCCGGGACTCCTACGAGCAGTACTTC. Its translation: CASSRTGGRDSYEQYF.